The clone carrying this T cell receptor beta chain came up many times. Its antigen is not known. This specimen belongs to a study of blood T cells in healthy people across ages. Through a sample-barcoded 5' primer and a J-beta primer mix, a second PCR was run for roughly 6 to 11 cycles. Each cDNA molecule carried a tag from a template-switch adaptor that contained 12 random nucleotides. TCRdb used MiXCR to reprocess the 5' RACE reads, holding one entry per CDR3 protein. The sample comprises 600,000 or so distinct CDR3 sequences, 25% to 30% of which are singletons, and approximately 15% rests with the top ten. PBMCs numbering at least 6 million were isolated per sample. Findings of the study overall: Whereas aged donors had fewer naive CD4+ cells, long-lived donors had more of them and higher diversity.

V was clipped by 6 bases and J by 3 bases; unmatched bases: 6. The CDR3 runs to 14 residues. The germline V gene has CDR1 DFQATT and CDR2 SNEGSKA (reference sequence). The clonotype comes from a woman of 80 years or more in good health. The sequencing input was blood. The gene calls are TRBV20-1 and TRBJ2-5; 11 bases map to TRBD2. CDR3 DNA: TGCAGTGCCCATCTAGCGGGGGGAAAAGAGACCCAGTACTTC. It specifies CSAHLAGGKETQYF.